This T cell receptor beta chain was observed in a study of T cells in narcolepsy (dated by TCRdb to 2017 to 2018). About the full investigation: Patients with narcolepsy type 1 or type 2 (NT1, NT2) and healthy control donors were enrolled in the study. Autoreactive T cells targeting hypocretin neuron self-antigens (hypocretin, TRIB2) were sought in narcolepsy patients, and TCR Vbeta sequencing was used to track clonotypes in blood and CSF. Overall study results and their limits: HCRT-specific and TRIB2-specific autoreactive clonotypes were highlighted in plots that compared CD4+ T cell clonotypes in CSF versus blood from the same patient. Autoreactive clonotypes were reported to be detected serially in the blood of the same patients and of different patients, but not in the blood of healthy controls.

Library creation used the immunoSEQ multiplex PCR assay. As stored in TCRdb, this immuneACCESS dataset retains in-frame rearrangements with V and J assigned. A fraction of the clones does not appear; measured against another copy, unresolved V genes explain less than half of the discrepancy, and the remainder lacks a known reason. The sample table shows roughly 17,000 clones, and around 77% are seen once. The ten largest make up more than 13% of the sample. In regard to this clone: Its cognate antigen has yet to be identified. No quality values exist for individual bases; no much larger clone is one base distant.

For TCR Vbeta sequencing and comparison with CSF CD8+ T cells, memory CD8+ T cells were sorted ex vivo from patient blood. The TCR originated in a human donor with narcolepsy. Sequenced input: CD45RA- memory CD8+ T cells from PBMCs. The cell subset or site label on this specimen signifies: memory T cells sorted ex vivo from peripheral blood.

The CDR3: CASSLDPVSYNSPLHF. In nucleotides, the sequence is TGTGCCAGCAGCCTAGACCCAGTATCCTATAATTCACCCCTCCACTTT. The V and J segments used are TRBV7-2 and TRBJ1-6; the D gene cannot be named for sure. CDR1 and CDR2 are drawn from the germline V gene: SGHTA, FQGNSA. The CDR3 sequence holds 16 residues, the cysteine and phenylalanine included. Of the read, only the CDR3 DNA is kept; its 48 bases are in frame from base 1. At the junction V is shortened by 5 bases and J by 1 base, with 12 bases in between.